The following is a T cell receptor (beta chain) sequence with its context. In the original analysis: Counts of nucleated cells, estimated from reference gene primer amplification, were obtained. Sequencing used immunoSEQ multiplex PCR; TCRdb keeps in-frame clones, though not all of them. V and J calls plus clone size are reproduced from that table; the DNA served to infer D and trimming. Counted here are about 190,000 clones, around 78% occurring once; the ten biggest clones make up 2.5% to 3.5%. Germline lookup yields CDR1 MNHEY and CDR2 SVGEGT. The ends lost 5 bases at V and 5 bases at J; junction bases unmatched: 5. The CDR3 has 16 residues. This entry is derived from a study of blood T cell repertoires in COVID-19. Study-wide context: Donors in the United States, Italy and Spain gave samples during acute or convalescent COVID-19. T cells, B-cell-depleted T cells, or PBMCs provided the cDNA or gDNA that served as material.

This TCR was recovered from a woman older than 75 with active or convalescent COVID-19. The sequencing sample was made of peripheral blood. The chain couples TRBV6-2 or TRBV6-3 to TRBJ2-5; TRBD2 matches 16 bases. CDR3 sequence: CASSPGLAGGRETQYF. CDR3 bases: TGTGCCAGCAGTCCGGGACTAGCGGGGGGGAGGGAGACCCAGTACTTC.